These 20 T cell receptor beta chains were sequenced from one sample in a study of vaccination and CD4 T cells after COVID-19. The Oncomine TCR Beta short-read assay was applied to DNA of cultured CD4+ T cells. A single record per CDR3 protein comes from TCRdb applying MiXCR to the PCR reads. There are 20,000 to 25,000 distinct CDR3 sequences in the sample; about 30% occur only once, and about an eighth lies in the top ten. Indicated time point: late sampling 161 to 241 days after vaccination in a few convalescent patients. Treatment in this sample: approximately 9-day PBMC culture with coronavirus spike peptide pools or control peptides (ViraFEST assay). What these receptors recognize is not known. The sample was CD4+ T cells from blood, cultured in vitro, taken about 7 months after SARS-CoV-2 vaccination. These receptors were collected from a human donor who had recovered from COVID-19.

This sequence joins TRBV19 and TRBJ1-2; D is ambiguous. Germline V gives CDR1 LNHDA, CDR2 SQIVND (reference sequence). V dropped 3 bases and J dropped 4 bases, with 9 bases sitting between them. The CDR3 sequence is 13 residues long. The CDR3 DNA sequence: TGTGCCAGTAGTATCCGCATTACCTATGGCTACACCTTC. Its translation is CASSIRITYGYTF.

V is TRBV19 and J is TRBJ1-5, with D maybe TRBD1 (5 bases). V lost 5 bases to trimming and J lost 2 bases, with 13 bases between them. Germline V gene lookup returns CDR1 LNHDA and CDR2 SQIVND (reference sequence). The CDR3 extends over 15 amino acids. The DNA for the CDR3 is TGTGCCAGTAGTTGGACACGGCGCGGCAATCAGCCCCAGCATTTT. The encoded protein is CASSWTRRGNQPQHF.

There are a few counts of this clonotype. At one end, the junction sequence differs from germline, possibly due to a read error. This CDR3 reads CASSLSAGGGYNEQFF. DNA of the CDR3: TGTGCCAGCAGCTTATCGGCGGGAGGAGGGTACAACGAGCAGTTCTTC. This chain links TRBV7-8 with TRBJ2-1; TRBD2 aligns across 8 bases. This CDR3 has 16 amino acids. Germline V gene lookup returns CDR1 SGHVS and CDR2 FQNEAQ.

The chain employs TRBV27 and TRBJ2-7, with 9 bases matching TRBD2. V was clipped by 5 bases and J by 6 bases; unmatched bases: 8. The CDR3 totals 14 residues. The germline V gene encodes CDR1 MNHEY and CDR2 SMNVEV (reference sequence). The CDR3 DNA reads TGTGCCAGCAGTCGTCTAGCGGGAAAGGGCGAGCAGTACTTC. It codes for CASSRLAGKGEQYF.

The chain links TRBV7-9 to TRBJ2-4, with 9 bases identical to TRBD1. Germline assignment: CDR1 SEHNR and CDR2 FQNEAQ (reference sequence). Losses at the gene ends were 5 bases for V and 6 bases for J; bases not matched to a gene: 5. The length of the CDR3 is 14 residues. The CDR3 region has the DNA TGTGCCAGCAGCGTACAGGGGGCGGTAAACATTCAGTACTTC. Protein: CASSVQGAVNIQYF.

J is TRBJ2-7 and V is TRBV6-7; 9 bases agree with TRBD2. Being an ORF, TRBV6-7 has a function that is uncertain. With 8 bases clipped from V and 2 bases from J, the junction kept 7 bases outside the gene matches. The CDR3 consists of 14 residues. In DNA form, the CDR3 reads TGTGCCAGCCCTAGCGGGGAAGGCCCCTACGAGCAGTACTTC. It specifies CASPSGEGPYEQYF.

The rearrangement links TRBV6-5 to TRBJ1-2; D is unclear. Trimming took 0 bases from V and 9 from J, leaving 14 bases between them. CDR1 and CDR2 (germline): MNHEY, SVGAGI. There are 14 residues in the CDR3. The CDR3, as DNA: TGTGCCAGCAGTTACTCGCGGGGAGGCGGGAGCTACACCTTC. This encodes CASSYSRGGGSYTF.

Regarding this clonotype: Germline is not matched at one junction end, which may reflect a read error. The rearrangement joins TRBV7-9 to TRBJ2-5; D unresolved. The length of the CDR3 is 12 residues. Germline loops: CDR1 SEHNR, CDR2 FQNEAQ (reference sequence). The CDR3 DNA reads as TGCAGCCTCAATGACGGCGCGGAGACCCAGTACTTC. It codes for CSLNDGAETQYF. The variable domain in full, with the rest retrieved from reference TRBV7-9 and TRBJ2-5, is DTGVSQNPRHKITKRGQNVTFRCDPISEHNRLYWYRQTLGQGPEFLTYFQNEAQLEKSRLLSDRFSAERPKGSFSTLEIQRTEQGDSAMYLCSLNDGAETQYFGPGTRLLVL.

The chain links TRBV6-5 to TRBJ1-2; D not resolved. CDR1 is MNHEY, CDR2 SVGAGI, per germline. With 2 bases removed from V and 8 bases from J, the gap between germline ends came to 9 bases. The length of the CDR3 is 12 residues. The CDR3 coding sequence is TGTGCCAGCAGTTACGATGAAAAAGGCTACACCTTC. Encoded protein: CASSYDEKGYTF.

This clonotype occurred once. The chain carries TRBV2 and TRBJ1-5; no firm D call. V lost 8 bases and J 2 bases, leaving 13 bases between the germline ends. This CDR3 is built from 14 residues. Germline V gene data show CDR1 as SNHLY and CDR2 as FYNNEI. DNA for the CDR3: TGTGCCAGCCGGAGGTCGGACCGCAATCAGCCCCAGCATTTT. Its protein is CASRRSDRNQPQHF.

The rearrangement uses TRBV6-4 and TRBJ1-1; no clear D. CDR3 length equals 13 residues. Deletions cut 2 bases from V and 4 bases from J, with 8 bases between. Germline CDR1 and CDR2: MRHNA and SNTAGT. The DNA for the CDR3 is TGTGCCAGCAGTGACCAGGCAGGCACTGAAGCTTTCTTT. This translates into CASSDQAGTEAFF.

This clonotype came up a few times. The chain uses TRBV6-2 or TRBV6-3 and TRBJ2-7; the match to TRBD2 covers 7 bases. The CDR3 consists of 13 residues. With V trimmed by 6 bases and J by 2 bases, 4 bases remained unmatched. The germline V gene has CDR1 MNHEY and CDR2 SVGEGT. DNA for the CDR3: TGTGCCAGCAGGCTGAGCGGGACCTACGAGCAGTACTTC. It codes for CASRLSGTYEQYF.

The chain employs TRBV7-9 and TRBJ1-1, with 9 bases that match TRBD1. V lost 5 bases to trimming and J lost 4 bases; unmatched junction nucleotides: 5. There are 14 residues in the CDR3. The germline V gene encodes CDR1 SEHNR and CDR2 FQNEAQ (reference sequence). CDR3 sequence: CASSQRTGATEAFF. The DNA of the CDR3 is TGTGCCAGCAGCCAACGGACAGGGGCCACTGAAGCTTTCTTT.

V and J are TRBV24-1 and TRBJ2-5; TRBD1 matches 7 bases. The V gene's germline CDR1 is KGHDR and CDR2 SFDVKD. V gave up 5 bases and J gave up 5 bases; unmatched junction bases: 4. This CDR3 contains 13 residues. This CDR3 is CATSGTDRETQYF. The DNA of the CDR3 is TGTGCCACCAGTGGCACGGACAGGGAGACCCAGTACTTC.

The chain is built from TRBV20-1 and TRBJ1-1, with TRBD1 matching 7 bases. With V trimmed by 1 base and J by 6 bases, 8 bases remained unmatched. Germline CDR1 and CDR2: DFQATT and SNEGSKA (reference sequence). There are 14 residues in the CDR3. The CDR3 protein is CSARGPQGIPEAFF. As DNA, the CDR3 is TGCAGTGCTAGAGGACCACAGGGGATACCTGAAGCTTTCTTT.

The chain carries TRBV15 and TRBJ1-2; no definite D call. V was clipped by 1 base and J by 9 bases, with 12 bases between them. In germline, CDR1 is LNHNV, CDR2 YYDKDF (reference sequence). This CDR3 region has 13 residues. In DNA form, the CDR3 reads TGTGCCACCAGCAGAGGTAGTCTAACGAGCTACACCTTC. Its translation: CATSRGSLTSYTF.

V gene TRBV19 combines with J gene TRBJ2-1, with TRBD2 identical over 10 bases. There are 19 residues in the CDR3. V lost 3 bases and J lost 7; bases outside the gene matches: 18. Germline V gene sequence: CDR1 LNHDA, CDR2 SQIVND (reference sequence). CDR3 in amino acids: CASSIRWVGSGGVSNEQFF. CDR3 bases: TGTGCCAGTAGTATTCGGTGGGTCGGGAGCGGGGGGGTTAGTAATGAGCAGTTCTTC.

This clonotype is termed medium-sized. This chain connects TRBV15 to TRBJ1-2; D perhaps matches TRBD1 (6 bases). Trimming stripped 5 bases from V and 6 bases from J, with 19 bases between. The CDR3 has 15 amino acids. Per germline, CDR1 LNHNV and CDR2 YYDKDF (reference sequence). The CDR3 spells CATSRDRDKRDGYTF. In DNA, the CDR3 is TGTGCCACCAGCCGGGACCGGGACAAGAGGGATGGCTACACCTTC.

Only a few counts were recorded for this clonotype. The gene calls are TRBV7-9 and TRBJ1-2; 7 bases are a match to TRBD1. V dropped 8 bases and J dropped 4; count of bases not matched to a gene: 10. This CDR3 is 14 amino acids long. CDR1 and CDR2 (germline): SEHNR, FQNEAQ (reference sequence). DNA of the CDR3: TGTGCCAGCTTCCGGGACAGCGGATTCTATGGCTACACCTTC. Amino acid sequence: CASFRDSGFYGYTF.

J is TRBJ2-7 and V is TRBV27; tentatively, D is TRBD2 (6 bases). The germline V gene has CDR1 MNHEY and CDR2 SMNVEV (reference sequence). Trimming removed 5 bases from V and 3 bases from J, with 20 bases in between. There are 16 residues in the CDR3. For the CDR3, the DNA is TGTGCCAGCAGTCCGGGCGAGGGGACTTTCCTCTACGAGCAGTACTTC. Amino acid sequence: CASSPGEGTFLYEQYF.